This T cell receptor (beta chain) was recorded in a study of OX40 agonist ivuxolimab in advanced cancers. Notes on the study in general: With doses of 0.1 to 3.0 mg/kg, CD4+ and CD8+ blood T cells had undergone clonal expansion by week 6. Expanded clones were, on average, more numerous in CD8+ T cells than in CD4+. Also showing low normalized T-cell clonal expansion were some of the nonresponders. Clonal expansion among partial responders at 0.1-3.0 mg/kg ranked near the lowest.

About this clone: Its target is not known.

TCRdb's table, derived via immunoSEQ multiplex PCR, lists solely in-frame clones and lacks some. In the table there are tens of thousands of clones, roughly 84% of which are singletons. Here the sequenced sample was CD4+ or CD8+ T cells sorted from blood, taken in a trial of the OX40 agonist ivuxolimab. The clonotype originates from an adult with an advanced solid tumor such as melanoma, head and neck, liver or kidney cancer.

As DNA, the CDR3 is TGTGCCAGCAGTTACTCGACGAACTCTGGAAACACCATATATTTT. Protein product: CASSYSTNSGNTIYF. The genes are TRBV6-5 and TRBJ1-3; D uncertain. Germline-derived CDR1 and CDR2 are MNHEY and SVGAGI. CDR3 size: 15 residues. The V and J ends lost 0 bases and 0 bases respectively, with 6 bases between them.